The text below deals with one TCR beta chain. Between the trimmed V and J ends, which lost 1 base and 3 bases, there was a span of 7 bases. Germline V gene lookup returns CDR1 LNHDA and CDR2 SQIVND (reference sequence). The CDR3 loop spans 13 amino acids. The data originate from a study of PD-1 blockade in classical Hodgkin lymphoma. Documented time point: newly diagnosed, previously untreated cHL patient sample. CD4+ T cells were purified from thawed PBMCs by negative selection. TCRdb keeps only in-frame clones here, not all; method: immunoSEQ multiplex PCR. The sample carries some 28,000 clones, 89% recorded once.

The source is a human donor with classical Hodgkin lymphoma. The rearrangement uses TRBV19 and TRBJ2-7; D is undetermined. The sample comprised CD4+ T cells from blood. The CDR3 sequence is CASSIANNYEQYF. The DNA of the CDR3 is TGTGCCAGTAGTATAGCGAATAACTACGAGCAGTACTTC.